This entry is about one TCR beta chain. What it recognizes is unknown. This sample is drawn from a study of radiation and T cells in renal cell carcinoma. Study background: Nephrectomy followed 15 Gy stereotactic body radiation by 4 weeks. Notes on the study in general: Top tumor clonotypes rose in blood 2 weeks post-radiation, then contracted.

Generated by immunoSEQ multiplex PCR, the TCRdb table keeps only in-frame clones and is missing some. The data contain about 120,000 clones, around 81% of them singletons. The CDR3 extends over 13 amino acids. V lost 1 base and J 4 bases, leaving 7 bases between the germline ends. Germline CDR1 reads SGHVS; CDR2 reads FNYEAQ. The sample's time point: blood 2 weeks post-SBRT. The treatment: 15 Gy SBRT to primary tumor, nephrectomy 4 weeks later. Blood was sampled at baseline, 2 weeks and 4 weeks after SBRT. The clonotype was recovered from a man aged 50 to 59 with renal cell carcinoma. The V and J genes are TRBV7-6 and TRBJ2-5; D is unclear. Sequences were derived from blood, sampled from a patient whose treatment included radiotherapy and nephrectomy. The CDR3 loop is CASSLELLETQYF. In DNA form, the CDR3 reads TGTGCCAGCAGCTTAGAGCTTCTAGAGACCCAGTACTTC.